This T cell receptor beta chain was observed in a study of blood T cell repertoires in COVID-19. Study context: From the United States, Italy and Spain came samples of acute and convalescent COVID-19. From T cells, B-cell-depleted T cells, or PBMCs came the material, which was cDNA or gDNA.

The CDR3 sequence is 15 residues long. CDR1 is SGHTA, CDR2 FQGTGA, per germline. The V segment lost 1 base and the J segment 4 bases; nucleotides outside the gene matches: 4. In the original analysis: Reference gene primer amplification yielded estimated nucleated cell counts. The repertoire was sequenced with immunoSEQ multiplex PCR; TCRdb's copy has only in-frame clones and lacks some. V and J calls and clone size are as listed in that table; D and trimming were resolved from the DNA. Of about 58,000 clones in the sample, over 80% are singletons; the top ten hold 1.4%. The TCR comes from a man in his sixties with acute or convalescent COVID-19. The genes are TRBV7-3 and TRBJ1-2, with 9 bases identical to TRBD1. Sequenced input: peripheral blood. CDR3 region: CASSLRGDRVYGYTF. The CDR3 DNA reads as TGTGCCAGCAGCTTAAGAGGGGACAGGGTCTATGGCTACACCTTC.